The clone carrying this TCR beta chain was observed a handful of times. No antigen is known for it. The data were taken from a study of blood T cells in healthy people across ages. This CDR3 comprises 12 residues. Trimming removed 1 base at V and 11 bases at J, with 11 bases between. The germline V gene has CDR1 MNHNS and CDR2 SASEGT. Caucasian individuals from Russia who were healthy and aged about 6 to 95 acted as donors. Study outcomes and limitations: Donor CMV infection status was unknown, possibly confounding age-related changes in expanded clonotypes. The study found TCR beta diversity correlated strongly with naive T cell percentage.

A second PCR, run for about 7 to 12 cycles, used a sample-barcoded 5' primer plus a J-beta primer mix. Each CDR3 protein is one row after TCRdb ran MiXCR on the 5' RACE reads. The repertoire holds approximately 800,000 distinct CDR3 sequences, about 61% seen once, with more than 25% in the top ten. This chain joins TRBV6-1 and TRBJ1-1, with no clear D. This receptor was identified in a man aged 40-49 years in good health. The source material was blood. CDR3 sequence reads: CASSEGALRAFF. CDR3 in DNA: TGTGCCAGCAGTGAAGGGGCCCTACGGGCTTTCTTT.